Only one count was recorded for the clone carrying this T cell receptor beta chain. The antigen remains unidentified. The sample is drawn from a study of cytomegalovirus exposure and HLA in healthy donors. Study-wide background: The study placed around 80% of its 398 genotyped donors in the Caucasian-associated ancestry cluster. Study observations and caveats: Later on, analysis showed that most CMV-associated TCR beta chains appeared to be HLA-restricted.

PCR employed 60 Vbeta and 13 Jbeta primers. The repertoire was sequenced with immunoSEQ multiplex PCR; TCRdb's copy has only in-frame clones and lacks some. The sample comprises 150,000 to 200,000 clones, approximately 78% of which are singletons, and approximately 14% rests with the top ten. The CDR3 length is 13 residues. Trimming took 4 bases from V and 5 from J, leaving 10 bases between them. The germline CDR1 and CDR2 sequences are SGHRS and YFSETQ. The V and J genes are TRBV5-1 and TRBJ2-1, with a tentative D call TRBD1 (5 bases). The sample comprised PBMCs. This receptor was identified in a woman younger than 45 in good health and CMV-seropositive. The CDR3 here is CASSNTGDNEQFF. CDR3 bases: TGCGCCAGCAGCAACACAGGTGACAATGAGCAGTTCTTC. The full variable domain, its missing parts supplied by reference TRBV5-1 and TRBJ2-1, is KAGVTQTPRYLIKTRGQQVTLSCSPISGHRSVSWYQQTPGQGLQFLFEYFSETQRNKGNFPGRFSGRQFSNSRSEMNVSTLELGDSALYLCASSNTGDNEQFFGPGTRLTVL.